Shown below are 17 T cell receptor beta chains from a single sample sequenced in a study of technical replicates of blood from a few donors. The repertoire was sequenced with immunoSEQ multiplex PCR; TCRdb's copy has only in-frame clones and lacks some. The sample contains 70,000 to 80,000 clones, roughly 91% of which appear only once. Sequenced input: T cells isolated from PBMCs. The source of these receptors is a human donor in good health. Some clones in this sample may be carry-over from other donors' samples.

V gene TRBV13 combines with J gene TRBJ2-7; possible D gene TRBD2, 7 bases. Germline loops: CDR1 PRHDT, CDR2 FYEKMQ (reference sequence). There are 13 residues in the CDR3. V was trimmed by 6 bases and J by 4 bases, leaving 13 bases between them. The CDR3 reads CASSLGGPYEQYF. The CDR3 region has the DNA TGTGCCAGCAGTCTGGGGGGGCCTTACGAGCAGTACTTC.

This clone was observed once. The rearrangement uses TRBV2 and TRBJ1-1, with D possibly TRBD1 on 5 matching bases. With 6 bases removed from V and 1 base from J, the gap between germline ends came to 9 bases. The CDR3 totals 13 residues. Germline assignment: CDR1 SNHLY and CDR2 FYNNEI. This chain's CDR3 is CASRGRGNTEAFF. In DNA, the CDR3 is TGTGCCAGCAGGGGAAGGGGGAACACTGAAGCTTTCTTT.

The rearrangement uses TRBV5-4 and TRBJ1-2, with 7 bases that match TRBD1. The CDR3 totals 15 residues. Germline trimming cut 4 bases from V and 4 bases from J; bases unmatched to any gene: 10. Germline V lookup: CDR1 SGHNT, CDR2 YYREEE (reference sequence). The CDR3 loop is CASSLRFGQVYGYTF. The CDR3 DNA follows: TGTGCCAGCAGCCTCCGTTTTGGACAGGTCTATGGCTACACCTTC.

This clone was found once. V gene TRBV19 combines with J gene TRBJ2-2; TRBD2 agrees at 8 bases. The germline V gene encodes CDR1 LNHDA and CDR2 SQIVND (reference sequence). The J segment lost 4 bases and the V segment lost 9 bases, leaving 16 bases of the junction unmatched. This CDR3 spans 17 amino acids. The CDR3 DNA reads as TGTGCCAGCCACGGGACTAGTGGGGAGGCTCTCACCGGGGAGCTGTTTTTT. Translating it yields CASHGTSGEALTGELFF.

With regard to this clone: In the same sample, other DNA sequences code for this CDR3. The chain uses TRBV5-1 and TRBJ2-7; perhaps TRBD2 as D (5 bases). V was clipped by 0 bases and J by 0 bases, with 10 bases between them. CDR3 length equals 15 residues. Germline V gene sequence: CDR1 SGHRS, CDR2 YFSETQ. CDR3 DNA sequence: TGCGCCAGCAGCTTGGTCGGCGGAGGCTCCTACGAGCAGTACTTC. This sequence encodes CASSLVGGGSYEQYF.

The chain employs TRBV7-9 and TRBJ2-3; the match to TRBD1 covers 9 bases. The CDR3 is 16 residues long. Germline V CDR1 and CDR2: SEHNR, FQNEAQ (reference sequence). The CDR3 DNA sequence: TGTGCTACGAGAACCGGACAGGGGAGAGGTGGAGATACGCAGTATTTT. The encoded protein is CATRTGQGRGGDTQYF.

The rearrangement uses TRBV4-1 and TRBJ1-2; D might be TRBD1 (6 bases). Trimming removed 3 bases from V and 2 bases from J, with 13 bases in between. CDR1 and CDR2 from the germline V gene are MGHRA and YSYEKL. CDR3 length equals 15 residues. The CDR3 DNA follows: TGCGCCAGCAGCCAGGCTAGGGGGAAGAACTATGGCTACACCTTC. Its translation: CASSQARGKNYGYTF.

This clone showed up just once. The chain employs TRBV5-6 and TRBJ1-5; TRBD1 agrees at 8 bases. V lost 0 bases to trimming and J lost 1 base; unmatched junction nucleotides: 6. Germline loops: CDR1 SGHDT, CDR2 YYEEEE. This CDR3 comprises 17 residues. The CDR3 protein is CASSLGTGPTSNQPQHF. DNA for the CDR3: TGTGCCAGCAGCTTGGGGACAGGGCCAACAAGCAATCAGCCCCAGCATTTT. The full variable domain, completed using reference TRBV5-6 and TRBJ1-5, is DAGVTQSPTHLIKTRGQQVTLRCSPKSGHDTVSWYQQALGQGPQFIFQYYEEEERQRGNFPDRFSGHQFPNYSSELNVNALLLGDSALYLCASSLGTGPTSNQPQHFGDGTRLSIL.

Comments on this clone: Its ends do not fully match the called genes, so a read error is possible. The chain employs TRBV5-1 and TRBJ2-7; TRBD2 matches at 10 bases. This CDR3 comprises 16 residues. Germline values: CDR1 SGHRS, CDR2 YFSETQ. This CDR3 is CASTLGTSGILNEQYF. DNA of the CDR3: TGCGCCAGCACCTTGGGCACTAGCGGGATACTAAACGAGCAGTACTTC. Full variable domain (missing parts from reference TRBV5-1 and TRBJ2-7): KAGVTQTPRYLIKTRGQQVTLSCSPISGHRSVSWYQQTPGQGLQFLFEYFSETQRNKGNFPGRFSGRQFSNSRSEMNVSTLELGDSALYLCASTLGTSGILNEQYFGPGTRLTVT.

The chain uses TRBV6-1 and TRBJ1-5; D remains unclear. The V gene's germline CDR1 is MNHNS and CDR2 SASEGT. The CDR3 is 13 residues long. The V gene lost 2 bases and the J gene lost 7 bases, with 9 bases spanning the gap. In DNA, the CDR3 is TGTGCCAGCAGTGAATCGTTCGGGCAGCCCCAGCATTTT. Its protein is CASSESFGQPQHF.

The V call is TRBV19, the J call TRBJ2-2, with D possibly TRBD2 on 5 matching bases. CDR3 length: 15 amino acids. Per germline, CDR1 LNHDA and CDR2 SQIVND (reference sequence). With 4 bases removed from V and 0 bases from J, the gap between germline ends came to 9 bases. The CDR3 reads CASSTLAANTGELFF. DNA for the CDR3: TGTGCCAGTAGTACCCTAGCAGCGAACACCGGGGAGCTGTTTTTT.

The CDR3 DNA is TGTGCCAGCAGTGAGGGAGGTCCCTACGAGCAGTACTTC. Translated: CASSEGGPYEQYF. The chain is built from TRBV27 and TRBJ2-7; a weak D match, TRBD2 (6 bases). Trimming took 5 bases from V and 2 from J, leaving 10 bases between them. The CDR3 contains 13 residues. Germline assignment: CDR1 MNHEY and CDR2 SMNVEV (reference sequence).

The chain is built from TRBV5-8 and TRBJ2-3; TRBD1 aligns across 9 bases. Germline V gives CDR1 SGHTS, CDR2 YDEGEE. CDR3 length: 15 residues. V trimming: 0 bases; J trimming: 4 bases; junction bases outside the gene matches: 3. CDR3 region: CASSLAGQGSDTQYF. In DNA, the CDR3 is TGTGCCAGCAGCTTGGCTGGACAGGGGTCAGATACGCAGTATTTT.

This sequence joins TRBV19 and TRBJ2-5; D might be TRBD2 (5 bases). The CDR3 spans 15 residues. In germline, CDR1 is LNHDA, CDR2 SQIVND (reference sequence). V lost 5 bases to trimming and J lost 8 bases, with 21 bases between them. The CDR3 nucleotides read TGTGCCAGTAGTTCCACCCAGCCCTTAGGAGGAACCCAGTACTTC. It codes for CASSSTQPLGGTQYF.

The rearrangement uses TRBV7-9 and TRBJ2-2; D is possibly TRBD2 (6 bases). Germline-derived CDR1 and CDR2 are SEHNR and FQNEAQ (reference sequence). V was trimmed by 5 bases and J by 6 bases, leaving 16 bases between them. CDR3 size: 15 residues. The CDR3 spells CASSPAGRGSGELFF. The DNA of the CDR3 is TGTGCCAGCAGCCCGGCTGGGCGGGGCTCCGGGGAGCTGTTTTTT. Together with reference TRBV7-9 and TRBJ2-2, the CDR3 gives the full variable domain: DTGVSQNPRHKITKRGQNVTFRCDPISEHNRLYWYRQTLGQGPEFLTYFQNEAQLEKSRLLSDRFSAERPKGSFSTLEIQRTEQGDSAMYLCASSPAGRGSGELFFGEGSRLTVL.

This chain uses TRBV10-3 with TRBJ1-1; no reliable D call. The CDR3 extends over 12 amino acids. Germline values: CDR1 ENHRY, CDR2 SYGVKD. With 8 bases removed from V and 7 bases from J, the gap between germline ends came to 14 bases. The CDR3 bases are TGTGCCATCTCTCCCTCAGGAGGTGAAGCTTTCTTT. This sequence encodes CAISPSGGEAFF.

The V gene is TRBV2, the J gene TRBJ1-3, with a weak D call TRBD1 (6 bases). The CDR3 covers 13 residues. Trimming pared 11 bases from V and 0 bases from J, leaving 11 bases between. Germline lookup yields CDR1 SNHLY and CDR2 FYNNEI. The CDR3 sequence is CARQASSGNTIYF. In DNA, the CDR3 is TGTGCCCGACAGGCGTCCTCTGGAAACACCATATATTTT.